These T cell receptor beta chains were read from a single sample in a study of blood T cells in healthy people across ages. TCRdb re-derived calls from the 5' RACE reads in MiXCR, one entry per CDR3 protein. The data hold 600,000 or so distinct CDR3 sequences, with around half observed a single time. Sequenced: blood. The source is a man of 80 years or more in good health. Each CDR3 is given with its conserved first and last residue. A D gene is named only where the DNA matches it firmly. Only some rows state a clone size, as once, few, many or a class for expanded clones.

j_call: TRBJ2-7; d_call: TRBD1; clone_size: -; v_call: TRBV5-1; cdr3_aa: CASSPRDRGEQYF; cdr3_nt: TGCGCCAGCAGCCCCCGGGACAGGGGCGAGCAGTACTTC
j_call: TRBJ2-5; d_call: -; clone_size: -; v_call: TRBV30; cdr3_aa: CAWSGQTETQYF; cdr3_nt: TGTGCCTGGAGTGGCCAGACGGAGACCCAGTACTTC
j_call: TRBJ1-1; d_call: -; clone_size: -; v_call: TRBV27; cdr3_aa: CASTSRGEEDTEAFF; cdr3_nt: TGTGCCAGCACCTCACGGGGGGAGGAGGACACTGAAGCTTTCTTT
j_call: TRBJ2-7; d_call: TRBD2; clone_size: few; v_call: TRBV9; cdr3_aa: CASSVDAGVTPYEQYF; cdr3_nt: TGTGCCAGCAGCGTAGACGCGGGAGTCACGCCCTACGAGCAGTACTTC
j_call: TRBJ1-1; d_call: -; clone_size: once; v_call: TRBV5-1; cdr3_aa: CASSSRELNTEAFF; cdr3_nt: TGCGCCAGCAGCTCCCGAGAACTGAACACTGAAGCTTTCTTT
j_call: TRBJ1-4; d_call: TRBD1; clone_size: few; v_call: TRBV20-1; cdr3_aa: CSARPRGREKLFF; cdr3_nt: TGCAGTGCTAGACCCAGGGGGCGTGAAAAACTGTTTTTT
j_call: TRBJ2-1; d_call: TRBD2; clone_size: many; v_call: TRBV6-6; cdr3_aa: CASRSSGVYNEQFF; cdr3_nt: TGTGCCAGCAGGTCTAGCGGGGTCTACAATGAGCAGTTCTTC
j_call: TRBJ2-5; d_call: -; clone_size: few; v_call: TRBV7-2; cdr3_aa: CASSLRGVRSQETQYF; cdr3_nt: TGTGCCAGCAGCTTAAGGGGTGTTAGATCCCAAGAGACCCAGTACTTC
j_call: TRBJ2-7; d_call: TRBD1; clone_size: -; v_call: TRBV2; cdr3_aa: CASLTGQGGYEQYF; cdr3_nt: TGTGCCAGCCTGACCGGACAGGGCGGCTACGAGCAGTACTTC
j_call: TRBJ2-7; d_call: TRBD1; clone_size: -; v_call: TRBV13; cdr3_aa: CASSPDRGYELYF; cdr3_nt: TGTGCCAGCAGCCCGGACAGGGGCTACGAGCTGTACTTC
j_call: TRBJ2-7; d_call: TRBD1; clone_size: -; v_call: TRBV5-1; cdr3_aa: CASAPDRGRYEQYF; cdr3_nt: TGCGCCAGCGCCCCCGACAGGGGGCGCTACGAGCAGTACTTC
j_call: TRBJ2-3; d_call: TRBD2; clone_size: -; v_call: TRBV20-1; cdr3_aa: CSGPPSGSFNTQYF; cdr3_nt: TGCAGTGGACCGCCTAGCGGGAGTTTTAATACGCAGTATTTT
j_call: TRBJ1-6; d_call: -; clone_size: -; v_call: TRBV20-1; cdr3_aa: CSARAEMSGNSPLHF; cdr3_nt: TGCAGTGCTAGAGCAGAGATGAGTGGTAATTCACCCCTCCACTTT
j_call: TRBJ2-7; d_call: -; clone_size: -; v_call: TRBV7-9; cdr3_aa: CASSLAPYRPTYEQYF; cdr3_nt: TGTGCCAGCAGCTTAGCCCCATATAGACCAACGTACGAGCAGTACTTC
j_call: TRBJ1-2; d_call: -; clone_size: -; v_call: TRBV20-1; cdr3_aa: CSQPYPPEGGYTF; cdr3_nt: TGCAGTCAACCCTACCCGCCTGAGGGTGGCTACACCTTC
j_call: TRBJ1-2; d_call: -; clone_size: few; v_call: TRBV14; cdr3_aa: CASSQDPGGSIYGYTF; cdr3_nt: TGTGCCAGCAGCCAAGATCCCGGGGGCAGTATCTATGGCTACACCTTC
j_call: TRBJ2-5; d_call: -; clone_size: -; v_call: TRBV5-1; cdr3_aa: CASSLGSKGDETQYF; cdr3_nt: TGCGCCAGCAGCTTGGGGAGTAAGGGTGACGAGACCCAGTACTTC
j_call: TRBJ2-7; d_call: TRBD2; clone_size: -; v_call: TRBV2; cdr3_aa: CASSEAGTSLSYEQYF; cdr3_nt: TGTGCCAGCAGTGAAGCCGGGACTAGCTTATCCTACGAGCAGTACTTC
j_call: TRBJ2-7; d_call: -; clone_size: -; v_call: TRBV6-2/TRBV6-3; cdr3_aa: CAIAGMGEQYF; cdr3_nt: TGTGCCATCGCGGGAATGGGTGAGCAGTACTTC
j_call: TRBJ2-4; d_call: -; clone_size: -; v_call: TRBV5-1; cdr3_aa: CASSLGANKNIQYF; cdr3_nt: TGCGCCAGCAGCTTGGGCGCAAACAAAAACATTCAGTACTTC
j_call: TRBJ1-5; d_call: -; clone_size: many; v_call: TRBV6-1; cdr3_aa: CASRRGVSNQPQHF; cdr3_nt: TGTGCCAGCAGGAGGGGGGTTAGCAATCAGCCCCAGCATTTT
j_call: TRBJ2-3; d_call: -; clone_size: -; v_call: TRBV5-1; cdr3_aa: CASSLGGLHPPAGTQYF; cdr3_nt: TGCGCCAGCAGCTTGGGGGGACTCCACCCTCCGGCCGGTACGCAGTATTTT
j_call: TRBJ2-3; d_call: -; clone_size: few; v_call: TRBV12-3/TRBV12-4; cdr3_aa: CASSLEGGRDTQYF; cdr3_nt: TGTGCCAGCAGCCTCGAAGGGGGGAGAGATACGCAGTATTTT
j_call: TRBJ2-3; d_call: TRBD2; clone_size: many; v_call: TRBV15; cdr3_aa: CATSRVASGSTDTQYF; cdr3_nt: TGTGCCACCAGCAGAGTGGCTAGCGGGAGCACAGATACGCAGTATTTT
j_call: TRBJ2-7; d_call: TRBD2; clone_size: -; v_call: TRBV6-2/TRBV6-3; cdr3_aa: CASRNGLAGAYEQYF; cdr3_nt: TGTGCCAGCAGGAACGGACTAGCGGGAGCCTACGAGCAGTACTTC
j_call: TRBJ1-5; d_call: -; clone_size: many; v_call: TRBV6-6; cdr3_aa: CASSSTTPRGHQPQHF; cdr3_nt: TGTGCCAGCAGTTCCACGACACCTCGTGGCCATCAGCCCCAGCATTTT
j_call: TRBJ1-2; d_call: -; clone_size: few; v_call: TRBV4-2; cdr3_aa: CASSQDALPGPTF; cdr3_nt: TGTGCCAGCAGCCAAGATGCCCTGCCGGGACCCACCTTC
j_call: TRBJ2-5; d_call: -; clone_size: -; v_call: TRBV3-1; cdr3_aa: CASSHSPTPQYF; cdr3_nt: TGTGCCAGCAGCCACTCGCCCACGCCTCAGTACTTC
j_call: TRBJ2-7; d_call: TRBD1; clone_size: -; v_call: TRBV7-9; cdr3_aa: CASSSDRGAQYF; cdr3_nt: TGTGCCAGCAGCTCGGACAGGGGCGCGCAGTACTTC
j_call: TRBJ2-3; d_call: TRBD1; clone_size: few; v_call: TRBV6-5; cdr3_aa: CASSYSATGVVHTQYF; cdr3_nt: TGTGCCAGCAGTTACTCGGCGACAGGGGTGGTGCATACGCAGTATTTT
j_call: TRBJ1-2; d_call: -; clone_size: -; v_call: TRBV10-2; cdr3_aa: CASSEGLGDGYTF; cdr3_nt: TGCGCCAGCAGTGAGGGGTTAGGGGATGGCTACACCTTC
j_call: TRBJ2-7; d_call: TRBD2; clone_size: -; v_call: TRBV20-1; cdr3_aa: CSARVAGLYEQYF; cdr3_nt: TGCAGTGCTAGAGTAGCGGGGCTCTACGAGCAGTACTTC
j_call: TRBJ2-1; d_call: TRBD1; clone_size: -; v_call: TRBV3-1; cdr3_aa: CAGSLLTGGAEQFF; cdr3_nt: TGTGCCGGCAGCCTTTTAACAGGGGGCGCTGAGCAGTTCTTC
j_call: TRBJ1-2; d_call: -; clone_size: few; v_call: TRBV4-3; cdr3_aa: CASSQDTAGLPLTLGYTF; cdr3_nt: TGCGCCAGCAGCCAAGATACGGCGGGGCTCCCCCTAACTTTAGGCTACACCTTC
j_call: TRBJ1-2; d_call: -; clone_size: many; v_call: TRBV6-6; cdr3_aa: CASSYSPGNYGYTF; cdr3_nt: TGTGCCAGCAGTTACTCGCCAGGGAACTATGGCTACACCTTC
j_call: TRBJ1-1; d_call: -; clone_size: few; v_call: TRBV7-6; cdr3_aa: CASSPPRSNTEAFF; cdr3_nt: TGTGCCAGCAGTCCACCAAGGAGTAACACTGAAGCTTTCTTT
j_call: TRBJ2-1; d_call: -; clone_size: -; v_call: TRBV4-3; cdr3_aa: CASSQDRVGDYNEQFF; cdr3_nt: TGCGCCAGCAGCCAAGATCGGGTGGGCGATTACAATGAGCAGTTCTTC
j_call: TRBJ2-1; d_call: TRBD1; clone_size: few; v_call: TRBV9; cdr3_aa: CASSDRAGGMNEQFF; cdr3_nt: TGTGCCAGCAGCGACCGGGCAGGGGGAATGAATGAGCAGTTCTTC
j_call: TRBJ2-7; d_call: -; clone_size: few; v_call: TRBV5-1; cdr3_aa: CASSFGGGASYEQYF; cdr3_nt: TGCGCCAGCAGCTTTGGAGGGGGCGCTTCCTACGAGCAGTACTTC
j_call: TRBJ2-1; d_call: TRBD2; clone_size: -; v_call: TRBV28; cdr3_aa: CASRGGGSSYNEQFF; cdr3_nt: TGTGCCAGCAGGGGAGGCGGGAGCTCCTACAATGAGCAGTTCTTC
j_call: TRBJ2-5; d_call: TRBD2; clone_size: -; v_call: TRBV3-1; cdr3_aa: CASSQDWASGIQETQYF; cdr3_nt: TGTGCCAGCAGCCAAGATTGGGCTAGCGGGATACAAGAGACCCAGTACTTC
j_call: TRBJ1-1; d_call: -; clone_size: -; v_call: TRBV20-1; cdr3_aa: CSARGAGNEAFF; cdr3_nt: TGCAGTGCTAGAGGGGCAGGGAATGAAGCTTTCTTT
j_call: TRBJ2-7; d_call: -; clone_size: -; v_call: TRBV20-1; cdr3_aa: CSAWGGRGTYEQYF; cdr3_nt: TGCAGTGCTTGGGGCGGGCGGGGAACCTACGAGCAGTACTTC
j_call: TRBJ2-1; d_call: -; clone_size: -; v_call: TRBV3-1; cdr3_aa: CASSQGGAVNEQFF; cdr3_nt: TGTGCCAGCAGCCAGGGCGGGGCCGTTAATGAGCAGTTCTTC
j_call: TRBJ2-4; d_call: -; clone_size: few; v_call: TRBV6-2/TRBV6-3; cdr3_aa: CASSDPYPQNIQYF; cdr3_nt: TGTGCCAGCAGTGACCCGTACCCTCAAAACATTCAGTACTTC
j_call: TRBJ2-7; d_call: -; clone_size: -; v_call: TRBV6-2/TRBV6-3; cdr3_aa: CASRIPGWLTYEQYF; cdr3_nt: TGTGCCAGCAGGATCCCAGGGTGGCTAACCTACGAGCAGTACTTC
j_call: TRBJ2-7; d_call: -; clone_size: few; v_call: TRBV29-1; cdr3_aa: CSVGAGNLYEQYF; cdr3_nt: TGCAGCGTTGGGGCAGGGAATCTCTACGAGCAGTACTTC
j_call: TRBJ2-6; d_call: -; clone_size: -; v_call: TRBV30; cdr3_aa: CAWSVSGAGANVLTF; cdr3_nt: TGTGCCTGGAGTGTTTCAGGGGCTGGGGCCAACGTCCTGACTTTC
j_call: TRBJ2-5; d_call: -; clone_size: -; v_call: TRBV12-3/TRBV12-4; cdr3_aa: CASSYRLVQYF; cdr3_nt: TGTGCCAGCAGTTACCGACTAGTCCAGTACTTC
j_call: TRBJ2-3; d_call: TRBD2; clone_size: -; v_call: TRBV7-9; cdr3_aa: CASSTPGLAYTDTQYF; cdr3_nt: TGTGCCAGCAGCACTCCGGGACTAGCGTATACAGATACGCAGTATTTT
j_call: TRBJ2-3; d_call: TRBD2; clone_size: -; v_call: TRBV7-3; cdr3_aa: CASGSGVGTDTQYF; cdr3_nt: TGTGCCAGCGGGAGCGGGGTTGGCACAGATACGCAGTATTTT
j_call: TRBJ2-5; d_call: -; clone_size: -; v_call: TRBV7-8; cdr3_aa: CASSQWGAGETQYF; cdr3_nt: TGTGCCAGCAGCCAGTGGGGGGCCGGAGAGACCCAGTACTTC
j_call: TRBJ2-2; d_call: -; clone_size: few; v_call: TRBV18; cdr3_aa: CASSRSQNTGELFF; cdr3_nt: TGTGCCAGCTCACGCTCACAGAACACCGGGGAGCTGTTTTTT